Listed below are T cell receptor beta chains from one sample, sequenced in a study of CD4 T cells in relation to SARS-CoV-2 and coronaviruses. These TCRs are of unknown antigen specificity. This table comes from immunoSEQ multiplex PCR, and its TCRdb copy is limited to in-frame clones, with some not included. The sample includes about 22,000 clones, over 70% of them seen just once. The sample comprised CD4+ T cells from PBMCs, cultured in vitro. The receptors originated from a human donor in good health. Both conserved end residues are part of each CDR3. D genes are given only for firm matches. Clone size is shown for a subset of rows, as once, few, many or a class of expanded clone.

CDR3aa: CASSLEREAGGNEQFF; CDR3nt: TGTGCCAGCAGCTTGGAACGGGAGGCCGGGGGCAATGAGCAGTTCTTC; v_gene: TRBV5-4; d_gene: TRBD2; abundance: -; j_gene: TRBJ2-1
CDR3aa: CATSDMDRGSYNEQFF; CDR3nt: TGTGCCACCAGTGATATGGACAGAGGATCCTACAATGAGCAGTTCTTC; v_gene: TRBV24-1; d_gene: -; abundance: once; j_gene: TRBJ2-1
CDR3aa: CASSVTRDTEAFF; CDR3nt: TGTGCCAGCAGCGTGACCCGGGACACTGAAGCTTTCTTT; v_gene: TRBV6-5; d_gene: -; abundance: -; j_gene: TRBJ1-1
CDR3aa: CASSLDSGGEKLFF; CDR3nt: TGCGCCAGCAGCTTGGACTCCGGGGGCGAAAAACTGTTTTTT; v_gene: TRBV5-1; d_gene: -; abundance: -; j_gene: TRBJ1-4
CDR3aa: CASSGYSYGYTF; CDR3nt: TGTGCCAGCAGCGGATATAGCTATGGCTACACCTTC; v_gene: TRBV7-9; d_gene: -; abundance: -; j_gene: TRBJ1-2
CDR3aa: CASARTLGQYNEQFF; CDR3nt: TGTGCCAGCGCCAGGACGTTGGGGCAATACAATGAGCAGTTCTTC; v_gene: TRBV25-1; d_gene: -; abundance: -; j_gene: TRBJ2-1
CDR3aa: CASSLGRGLYTEQYF; CDR3nt: TGCGCCAGCAGCCTGGGCCGGGGACTGTACACCGAGCAGTACTTC; v_gene: TRBV5-1; d_gene: -; abundance: once; j_gene: TRBJ2-7
CDR3aa: CASSVGQGSGYTF; CDR3nt: TGTGCCAGCAGCGTAGGGCAGGGCTCTGGCTACACCTTC; v_gene: TRBV9; d_gene: -; abundance: -; j_gene: TRBJ1-2
CDR3aa: CASSPIGAQETQYF; CDR3nt: TGTGCCAGCAGTCCCATTGGCGCTCAAGAGACCCAGTACTTC; v_gene: TRBV28; d_gene: -; abundance: once; j_gene: TRBJ2-5
CDR3aa: CASSLAGTLNTEAFF; CDR3nt: TGCGCCAGCAGCTTAGCAGGGACATTGAACACTGAAGCTTTCTTT; v_gene: TRBV5-1; d_gene: -; abundance: -; j_gene: TRBJ1-1
CDR3aa: CASSAGTGGGNNSPLHF; CDR3nt: TGTGCCAGCAGCGCCGGGACAGGGGGTGGAAATAATTCACCCCTCCACTTT; v_gene: TRBV5-5; d_gene: TRBD1; abundance: -; j_gene: TRBJ1-6
CDR3aa: CASRGRWDYEQYF; CDR3nt: TGTGCCAGCAGAGGACGTTGGGATTACGAGCAGTACTTC; v_gene: TRBV2; d_gene: -; abundance: -; j_gene: TRBJ2-7
CDR3aa: CASSLVRTTYNEQFF; CDR3nt: TGTGCCAGCAGCTTAGTGCGGACAACCTACAATGAGCAGTTCTTC; v_gene: TRBV11-2; d_gene: -; abundance: -; j_gene: TRBJ2-1
CDR3aa: CASGLGNQPQHF; CDR3nt: TGTGCTAGTGGTTTGGGGAATCAGCCCCAGCATTTT; v_gene: TRBV12-5; d_gene: -; abundance: -; j_gene: TRBJ1-5
CDR3aa: CAISESGGQGEAFF; CDR3nt: TGTGCCATCAGTGAGTCAGGGGGACAGGGCGAAGCTTTCTTT; v_gene: TRBV10-3; d_gene: TRBD1; abundance: -; j_gene: TRBJ1-1
CDR3aa: CASSDEVSGNTIYF; CDR3nt: TGTGCCAGCAGTGACGAGGTCTCTGGAAACACCATATATTTT; v_gene: TRBV2; d_gene: -; abundance: -; j_gene: TRBJ1-3
CDR3aa: CASSLSGARSGELFF; CDR3nt: TGTGCCAGCAGCTTATCAGGGGCTCGGAGCGGGGAGCTGTTTTTT; v_gene: TRBV7-3; d_gene: -; abundance: once; j_gene: TRBJ2-2
CDR3aa: CASSLSPGYGYTF; CDR3nt: TGTGCCAGCAGCTTAAGTCCGGGTTATGGCTACACCTTC; v_gene: TRBV7-3; d_gene: -; abundance: once; j_gene: TRBJ1-2
CDR3aa: CASSALRINEKLFF; CDR3nt: TGTGCCAGCAGCGCCCTTCGAATTAATGAGAAACTGTTTTTT; v_gene: TRBV11-2; d_gene: -; abundance: few; j_gene: TRBJ1-4
CDR3aa: CASSSPVSGAFF; CDR3nt: TGTGCCAGCAGTTCTCCAGTTTCGGGGGCTTTCTTT; v_gene: TRBV12-3/TRBV12-4; d_gene: -; abundance: -; j_gene: TRBJ1-1
CDR3aa: CATSERGGWQPQHF; CDR3nt: TGTGCCACCAGTGAACGGGGAGGTTGGCAGCCCCAGCATTTT; v_gene: TRBV24-1; d_gene: -; abundance: -; j_gene: TRBJ1-5
CDR3aa: CASTRGELSQPQHF; CDR3nt: TGTGCCAGTACCAGGGGAGAACTTAGCCAGCCCCAGCATTTT; v_gene: TRBV19; d_gene: -; abundance: -; j_gene: TRBJ1-5
CDR3aa: CAWIREPYTGELFF; CDR3nt: TGTGCCTGGATTCGGGAACCCTACACCGGGGAGCTGTTTTTT; v_gene: TRBV30; d_gene: -; abundance: large; j_gene: TRBJ2-2
CDR3aa: CATRTSNNSPLHF; CDR3nt: TGTGCCACCCGGACATCGAATAATTCACCCCTCCACTTT; v_gene: TRBV7-9; d_gene: -; abundance: -; j_gene: TRBJ1-6
CDR3aa: CASSLKGLAGVNEQFF; CDR3nt: TGTGCCAGCAGCCTAAAGGGGCTAGCGGGAGTCAATGAGCAGTTCTTC; v_gene: TRBV5-8; d_gene: TRBD2; abundance: -; j_gene: TRBJ2-1
CDR3aa: CASSFAQGGVAGNTIYF; CDR3nt: TGTGCCAGCAGCTTCGCGCAGGGAGGGGTTGCTGGAAACACCATATATTTT; v_gene: TRBV7-2; d_gene: -; abundance: few; j_gene: TRBJ1-3
CDR3aa: CASSILLKREGNQPQHF; CDR3nt: TGTGCCAGTAGTATTCTCCTTAAGAGGGAAGGCAATCAGCCCCAGCATTTT; v_gene: TRBV19; d_gene: -; abundance: -; j_gene: TRBJ1-5
CDR3aa: CASSQDTQSNQPQHF; CDR3nt: TGTGCCAGCAGCCAAGATACACAGAGTAATCAGCCCCAGCATTTT; v_gene: TRBV4-2; d_gene: -; abundance: -; j_gene: TRBJ1-5
CDR3aa: CAWSVNGLDEQFF; CDR3nt: TGTGCCTGGAGTGTAAACGGGCTCGATGAGCAGTTCTTC; v_gene: TRBV30; d_gene: -; abundance: -; j_gene: TRBJ2-1
CDR3aa: CASSLGNRVGYEQYF; CDR3nt: TGCGCCAGCAGCTTGGGCAACAGGGTGGGATACGAGCAGTACTTC; v_gene: TRBV5-1; d_gene: -; abundance: -; j_gene: TRBJ2-7
CDR3aa: CASMGTGELFF; CDR3nt: TGTGCCAGCATGGGGACCGGGGAGCTGTTTTTT; v_gene: TRBV6-5; d_gene: -; abundance: -; j_gene: TRBJ2-2
CDR3aa: CSASGTGYAEQFF; CDR3nt: TGCAGTGCTAGTGGGACGGGGTACGCTGAGCAGTTCTTC; v_gene: TRBV20-1; d_gene: -; abundance: -; j_gene: TRBJ2-1
CDR3aa: CASSSLMNTEAFF; CDR3nt: TGTGCCAGCAGCTCATTAATGAACACTGAAGCTTTCTTT; v_gene: TRBV11-1; d_gene: -; abundance: -; j_gene: TRBJ1-1
CDR3aa: CASSQGQSSSYGYTF; CDR3nt: TGTGCCAGCAGCCAAGGACAGTCATCATCCTATGGCTACACCTTC; v_gene: TRBV4-2; d_gene: -; abundance: -; j_gene: TRBJ1-2
CDR3aa: CASSYTTFQETQYF; CDR3nt: TGTGCCAGCAGTTACACAACATTCCAAGAGACCCAGTACTTC; v_gene: TRBV6-2/TRBV6-3; d_gene: -; abundance: -; j_gene: TRBJ2-5
CDR3aa: CASSLWGSSSGANVLTF; CDR3nt: TGTGCCAGCAGCTTATGGGGGAGCTCCTCTGGGGCCAACGTCCTGACTTTC; v_gene: TRBV7-3; d_gene: -; abundance: -; j_gene: TRBJ2-6
CDR3aa: CASRPPGGYEQYF; CDR3nt: TGTGCCAGCAGGCCCCCCGGAGGGTACGAGCAGTACTTC; v_gene: TRBV7-9; d_gene: -; abundance: few; j_gene: TRBJ2-7
CDR3aa: CASSPGQGTTEAFF; CDR3nt: TGTGCCAGCAGCCCAGGACAGGGGACCACTGAAGCTTTCTTT; v_gene: TRBV28; d_gene: TRBD1; abundance: -; j_gene: TRBJ1-1
CDR3aa: CASSFNSGAGYEQYF; CDR3nt: TGCGCCAGCAGCTTTAATAGCGGGGCCGGTTACGAGCAGTACTTC; v_gene: TRBV5-1; d_gene: TRBD2; abundance: once; j_gene: TRBJ2-7
CDR3aa: CASSKGGTEAFF; CDR3nt: TGTGCCAGCAGCAAAGGGGGCACTGAAGCTTTCTTT; v_gene: TRBV21-1; d_gene: -; abundance: -; j_gene: TRBJ1-1
CDR3aa: CASSFLGTGELFF; CDR3nt: TGTGCCAGCAGCTTCCTCGGCACCGGGGAGCTGTTTTTT; v_gene: TRBV7-9; d_gene: -; abundance: -; j_gene: TRBJ2-2
CDR3aa: CASSEIGGVPYNEQFF; CDR3nt: TGTGCCAGCAGTGAAATTGGGGGTGTCCCCTACAATGAGCAGTTCTTC; v_gene: TRBV2; d_gene: -; abundance: -; j_gene: TRBJ2-1
CDR3aa: CASSLLRSSGRAGETQYF; CDR3nt: TGTGCCAGCAGCTTACTTCGGAGTAGCGGGAGGGCCGGGGAGACCCAGTACTTC; v_gene: TRBV7-6; d_gene: TRBD2; abundance: -; j_gene: TRBJ2-5
CDR3aa: CASSEPGRVTGELFF; CDR3nt: TGCGCCAGCAGTGAGCCCGGGAGAGTGACCGGGGAGCTGTTTTTT; v_gene: TRBV10-2; d_gene: -; abundance: -; j_gene: TRBJ2-2
CDR3aa: CASSLGGQGLIRELFF; CDR3nt: TGTGCCAGCAGCTTGGGGGGACAGGGGTTAATTCGGGAGCTGTTTTTT; v_gene: TRBV5-4; d_gene: TRBD1; abundance: -; j_gene: TRBJ2-2
CDR3aa: CSVDRGKQNGYTF; CDR3nt: TGCAGCGTGGACAGGGGGAAGCAAAATGGCTACACCTTC; v_gene: TRBV29-1; d_gene: TRBD1; abundance: -; j_gene: TRBJ1-2
CDR3aa: CASSQGGGYEQYF; CDR3nt: TGTGCCAGCAGCCAGGGTGGGGGTTACGAGCAGTACTTC; v_gene: TRBV3-1/TRBV3-2; d_gene: -; abundance: -; j_gene: TRBJ2-7
CDR3aa: CASRRQNQETQYF; CDR3nt: TGTGCCAGCAGACGACAGAACCAAGAGACCCAGTACTTC; v_gene: TRBV5-6; d_gene: -; abundance: -; j_gene: TRBJ2-5
CDR3aa: CASSFGTGGEQYF; CDR3nt: TGCGCCAGCAGTTTCGGGACAGGGGGCGAGCAGTACTTC; v_gene: TRBV5-1; d_gene: TRBD1; abundance: -; j_gene: TRBJ2-7
CDR3aa: CASSLDEGRPTKQYF; CDR3nt: TGTGCCAGCAGCTTGGATGAGGGGAGACCTACGAAGCAGTACTTC; v_gene: TRBV5-6; d_gene: -; abundance: -; j_gene: TRBJ2-7
CDR3aa: CASSEARLAFF; CDR3nt: TGTGCCAGTAGTGAAGCCCGATTGGCTTTCTTT; v_gene: TRBV19; d_gene: -; abundance: -; j_gene: TRBJ1-1